These T cell receptor beta chains were read from a single sample in a study of T cells in localized non-small cell lung cancer. TCRdb keeps only in-frame clones here, not all; method: immunoSEQ multiplex PCR. Of 40,000 to 65,000 clones in the sample, 75% to 90% were seen once. Sequencing used peripheral blood mononuclear cells, obtained before any cancer treatment. The receptors stem from a man aged 35 to 69 with stage III lung adenocarcinoma. Both conserved end residues are part of each CDR3. A D gene is named only where the DNA matches it firmly. Clone size is given for some rows only: seen once, a few or many times, or a class if the clone is expanded.

TRBJ2-5,-,few,TRBV6-1,CATKPDSSPETQYF,TGTGCCACCAAGCCGGACAGCTCGCCAGAGACCCAGTACTTC
TRBJ2-7,TRBD1,once,TRBV6-5,CASSARRDRVHEQYF,TGTGCCAGCAGTGCCCGCCGGGACAGAGTGCACGAGCAGTACTTC
TRBJ2-4,TRBD2,once,TRBV6-1,CASSGDYQAKNIQYF,TGTGCCAGCAGTGGGGACTATCAGGCCAAAAACATTCAGTACTTC
TRBJ1-2,-,once,TRBV18,CASSRGASNYGYTF,TGTGCCAGCTCACGCGGGGCCTCTAACTATGGCTACACCTTC
TRBJ2-7,-,-,TRBV11-3,CASSTPGPILYEQYF,TGTGCCAGCAGTACTCCGGGCCCTATATTATACGAGCAGTACTTC
TRBJ2-3,TRBD2,-,TRBV7-3,CASSSPGLVLYF,TGTGCCAGCAGCTCCCCGGGACTAGTTTTGTATTTT
TRBJ2-7,TRBD2,-,TRBV5-1,CASSPLGRDYEQYF,TGCGCCAGCAGCCCCTTGGGGAGGGACTACGAGCAGTACTTC
TRBJ1-1,-,-,TRBV15,CATSRLGQNTEAFF,TGTGCCACCAGCAGGTTGGGACAGAACACTGAAGCTTTCTTT
TRBJ1-4,-,-,TRBV5-8,CASSLVLGFWEKLFF,TGTGCCAGCAGCTTGGTGCTTGGGTTTTGGGAAAAACTGTTTTTT
TRBJ1-1,-,-,TRBV7-2,CASSLDGATEAFF,TGTGCCAGCAGCTTAGACGGGGCCACTGAAGCTTTCTTT
TRBJ2-1,-,-,TRBV11-2,CASSLVGTPEFF,TGTGCCAGCAGCTTAGTTGGGACCCCGGAGTTCTTC
TRBJ1-3,-,-,TRBV9,CASSVDAVSGNTIYF,TGTGCCAGCAGCGTAGACGCCGTCTCTGGAAACACCATATATTTT
TRBJ1-1,-,-,TRBV7-6,CASSPRTFTITEAFF,TGTGCCAGCAGCCCGCGGACTTTCACCATCACTGAAGCTTTCTTT
TRBJ1-3,TRBD1,-,TRBV6-1,CASSGMTGYSTIYF,TGTGCCAGCAGTGGAATGACAGGGTATAGCACCATATATTTT
TRBJ2-1,-,-,TRBV7-6,CASSLVAGTHYNEQFF,TGTGCCAGCAGCTTAGTCGCGGGCACTCACTACAATGAGCAGTTCTTC
TRBJ2-6,-,once,TRBV29-1,CSVGPMRSTGANVLTF,TGCAGCGTGGGTCCAATGCGGTCCACTGGGGCCAACGTCCTGACTTTC
TRBJ2-7,TRBD2,-,TRBV7-9,CASSLLAGVIPLGEQYF,TGTGCCAGCAGCTTACTAGCGGGAGTCATACCCCTCGGCGAGCAGTACTTC
TRBJ1-1,-,once,TRBV9,CASSRTVNTEAFF,TGTGCCAGCAGCCGGACCGTGAACACTGAAGCTTTCTTT
TRBJ2-1,TRBD2,-,TRBV9,CASSVASSGGYNEQFF,TGTGCCAGCAGCGTAGCTAGTAGCGGGGGCTACAATGAGCAGTTCTTC
TRBJ2-7,TRBD1,-,TRBV10-2,CASRALDRGTYEQYF,TGCGCCAGCAGAGCCCTCGACAGGGGCACCTACGAGCAGTACTTC
TRBJ1-5,-,-,TRBV25-1,CASRGGGASNQPQHF,TGTGCCAGCAGAGGGGGAGGGGCTTCGAATCAGCCCCAGCATTTT
TRBJ2-3,-,-,TRBV30,CAWSASVAADTQYF,TGTGCCTGGAGTGCCTCCGTCGCCGCAGATACGCAGTATTTT
TRBJ1-5,-,-,TRBV9,CASSSWGENQPQHF,TGTGCCAGCAGCTCCTGGGGGGAGAATCAGCCCCAGCATTTT
TRBJ1-5,-,few,TRBV4-2,CASSQDTGDNQPQHF,TGTGCCAGCAGCCAGGACACAGGTGACAATCAGCCCCAGCATTTT
TRBJ2-5,-,-,TRBV5-1,CASSLGGAEETQYF,TGCGCCAGCAGCCTGGGGGGGGCTGAAGAGACCCAGTACTTC
TRBJ2-3,TRBD2,-,TRBV30,CAWSGLAGTDTQYF,TGTGCCTGGAGTGGTCTAGCGGGCACAGATACGCAGTATTTT
TRBJ2-7,TRBD1,-,TRBV29-1,CSVEESGGYEQYF,TGCAGCGTTGAGGAGTCAGGGGGCTACGAGCAGTACTTC
TRBJ1-5,-,-,TRBV5-8,CASSGEGIATQPQHF,TGTGCCAGCAGCGGGGAGGGCATTGCTACTCAGCCCCAGCATTTT
TRBJ2-5,-,-,TRBV14,CASSLSRRMETQYF,TGTGCCAGCAGCCTAAGCCGTCGTATGGAGACCCAGTACTTC
TRBJ2-4,TRBD2,-,TRBV5-5,CASSPAGGAKNIQYF,TGTGCCAGCAGCCCTGCGGGAGGTGCCAAAAACATTCAGTACTTC
TRBJ2-7,-,-,TRBV19,CASSTRDLGSYEQYF,TGTGCCAGTAGTACTCGGGACTTGGGTTCCTACGAGCAGTACTTC
TRBJ2-4,-,-,TRBV11-3,CASSLGGENIQYF,TGTGCCAGCAGCTTAGGGGGGGAAAACATTCAGTACTTC
TRBJ2-5,TRBD2,-,TRBV7-2,CASSWRGGAVWETQYF,TGTGCCAGCAGCTGGCGCGGGGGGGCGGTGTGGGAGACCCAGTACTTC
TRBJ1-1,-,few,TRBV4-3,CASSQTSGATEAFF,TGCGCCAGCAGCCAGACCTCTGGGGCGACTGAAGCTTTCTTT
TRBJ1-1,TRBD1,-,TRBV6-5,CASSYQGAQGTEAFF,TGTGCCAGCAGTTACCAGGGGGCGCAGGGCACTGAAGCTTTCTTT
TRBJ2-6,-,-,TRBV19,CASSSQGTGANVLTF,TGTGCCAGTAGTTCACAGGGTACTGGGGCCAACGTCCTGACTTTC
TRBJ1-5,-,-,TRBV2,CASSEIPGDSNQPQHF,TGTGCCAGCAGTGAAATCCCAGGCGATAGCAATCAGCCCCAGCATTTT
TRBJ1-1,-,few,TRBV11-2,CASSLNGRTEAFF,TGTGCCAGCAGCTTAAATGGGAGGACTGAAGCTTTCTTT
TRBJ2-3,TRBD2,-,TRBV9,CASSDTSGTDTQYF,TGTGCCAGCAGCGACACTAGCGGAACAGATACGCAGTATTTT
TRBJ1-5,-,-,TRBV6-1,CASSETGTDNQPQHF,TGTGCCAGCAGTGAAACCGGGACTGATAATCAGCCCCAGCATTTT
TRBJ2-7,-,-,TRBV7-2,CASSSQVEQYF,TGTGCCAGCAGCTCACAGGTGGAGCAGTACTTC
TRBJ2-7,TRBD1,-,TRBV29-1,CSVEVPGQEAYEQYF,TGCAGCGTCGAGGTCCCGGGACAGGAAGCCTACGAGCAGTACTTC
TRBJ1-2,-,-,TRBV19,CASSIMDSLYGYTF,TGTGCCAGTAGTATAATGGACAGCCTCTATGGCTACACCTTC
TRBJ2-2,-,-,TRBV18,CASSPPNGDTGELFF,TGTGCCAGCTCACCACCCAACGGGGACACCGGGGAGCTGTTTTTT
TRBJ1-6,-,-,TRBV5-1,CASSGGGNNSPLHF,TGCGCCAGCAGCGGAGGTGGGAATAATTCACCCCTCCACTTT
TRBJ1-4,TRBD1,few,TRBV5-4,CASSSLGTVTNEKLFF,TGTGCCAGCAGCTCACTTGGGACAGTAACTAATGAAAAACTGTTTTTT
TRBJ1-4,TRBD1,few,TRBV30,CACSSGTGNEKLFF,TGTGCCTGTAGTTCCGGGACAGGGAATGAAAAACTGTTTTTT
TRBJ2-2,-,-,TRBV7-9,CASSLGDTGELFF,TGTGCCAGCAGCCTGGGGGACACCGGGGAGCTGTTTTTT
TRBJ2-5,TRBD1,-,TRBV7-2,CASSLITGGGETQYF,TGTGCCAGCAGCCTTATTACAGGGGGCGGAGAGACCCAGTACTTC
TRBJ1-6,-,-,TRBV5-1,CASRNGNSPLHF,TGCGCCAGCAGAAATGGGAATTCACCCCTCCACTTT
TRBJ1-4,-,few,TRBV9,CASSVTGGVEEKLFF,TGTGCCAGCAGCGTAACGGGGGGCGTTGAGGAAAAACTGTTTTTT